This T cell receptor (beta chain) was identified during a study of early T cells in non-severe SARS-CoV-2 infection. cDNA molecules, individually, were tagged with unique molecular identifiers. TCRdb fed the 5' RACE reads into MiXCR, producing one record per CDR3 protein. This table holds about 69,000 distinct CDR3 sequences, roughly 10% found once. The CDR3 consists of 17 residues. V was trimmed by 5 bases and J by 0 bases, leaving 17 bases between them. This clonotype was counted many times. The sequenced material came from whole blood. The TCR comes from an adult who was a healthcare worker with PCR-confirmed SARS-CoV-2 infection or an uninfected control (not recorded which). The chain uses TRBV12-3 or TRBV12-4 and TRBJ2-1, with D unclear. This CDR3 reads CASSPTRSQSSYNEQFF. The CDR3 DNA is TGTGCCAGCAGTCCAACTCGGTCCCAGAGCTCCTACAATGAGCAGTTCTTC.